Listed here are 18 T cell receptor beta chains from one sample, sequenced in a study of shared clonotypes between healthy human individuals. The naive CD8 subset, CD45RO-negative cells positively selected for CCR7, excluded terminally differentiated effector memory CD45RA+ cells. Data came from immunoSEQ multiplex PCR; TCRdb stores just in-frame clones and leaves some out. The profile shows roughly 1,800,000 clones, just under 95% of them singletons. Sequencing was carried out using naive CD8+ T cells sorted from blood. The receptors were sampled from a man between 18 and 35 years old in good health.

This chain connects TRBV6-5 to TRBJ1-2; 10 bases line up with TRBD1. This CDR3 is built from 15 residues. Germline CDR1 is MNHEY and CDR2 is SVGAGI. Germline trimming cut 7 bases from V and 4 bases from J; bases unmatched to any gene: 9. CDR3 region: CASTLLTGGLYGYTF. CDR3 bases: TGTGCCAGCACCCTGCTGACAGGGGGCCTCTATGGCTACACCTTC.

This chain links TRBV5-8 with TRBJ1-2; D uncertain. Germline assignment: CDR1 SGHTS and CDR2 YDEGEE. This CDR3 contains 15 residues. The V end was cut by 9 bases, the J end by 0 bases, with 18 bases between. CDR3 DNA: TGTGCCAAGGGTTTTTGGCAGTCGGCTAACTATGGCTACACCTTC. This sequence encodes CAKGFWQSANYGYTF. Full variable domain (remainder filled in from reference TRBV5-8 and TRBJ1-2): EAGVTQSPTHLIKTRGQQATLRCSPISGHTSVYWYQQALGLGLQFLLWYDEGEERNRGNFPPRFSGRQFPNYSSELNVNALELEDSALYLCAKGFWQSANYGYTFGSGTRLTVV.

The chain joins TRBV2 to TRBJ2-7, with 8 bases aligning to TRBD2. The germline V gene has CDR1 SNHLY and CDR2 FYNNEI. Trimming took 9 bases from V and 0 from J; bases not matched to a gene: 7. The CDR3 runs 14 residues. CDR3: CARQTSGSSYEQYF. In DNA, the CDR3 is TGTGCCAGGCAAACTAGCGGAAGCTCCTACGAGCAGTACTTC.

The gene calls are TRBV10-2 and TRBJ1-4; D is uncertain. Germline-derived CDR1 and CDR2 are WSHSY and SAAADI. V shed 6 bases and J shed 4 bases, with 12 bases lying between them. There are 14 residues in the CDR3. Here the CDR3 reads CASRSAGINEKLFF. The DNA of the CDR3 is TGCGCCAGCAGATCGGCGGGGATTAATGAAAAACTGTTTTTT.

This clone was observed a single time. V gene TRBV10-3 combines with J gene TRBJ2-3, with 11 bases matching TRBD2. Trimming at V came to 2 bases and at J to 5 bases, leaving 3 bases not matched to a gene. CDR1 ENHRY and CDR2 SYGVKD come from the germline V gene. This CDR3 has 15 residues. The CDR3 spells CAISEPGLAGDTQYF. CDR3 in DNA: TGTGCCATCAGTGAGCCCGGACTAGCGGGAGATACGCAGTATTTT.

The gene calls are TRBV5-4 and TRBJ2-7; TRBD2 agrees at 7 bases. The ends lost 3 bases at V and 7 bases at J; junction bases unmatched: 10. CDR3 length: 14 residues. In germline, CDR1 is SGHNT, CDR2 YYREEE (reference sequence). CDR3 in amino acids: CASSYPGGRREQYF. The DNA of the CDR3 is TGTGCCAGCAGCTATCCTGGCGGGAGAAGAGAGCAGTACTTC. Full variable domain (missing parts from reference TRBV5-4 and TRBJ2-7): ETGVTQSPTHLIKTRGQQVTLRCSSQSGHNTVSWYQQALGQGPQFIFQYYREEENGRGNFPPRFSGLQFPNYSSELNVNALELDDSALYLCASSYPGGRREQYFGPGTRLTVT.

This clone appeared a single time. The CDR3 coding sequence is TGTGCCAGCAGTGAGTCAGGGGAAAGCACAGATACGCAGTATTTT. Protein product: CASSESGESTDTQYF. The rearrangement joins TRBV28 to TRBJ2-3; D is perhaps TRBD1 (6 bases). In germline, CDR1 is MDHEN, CDR2 SYDVKM. V was cut by 5 bases and J by 0 bases, with 12 bases left in between. The CDR3 has 15 residues.

As regards this clone: The sample carries other DNA sequences with the same CDR3. The J gene is TRBJ1-4, the V gene TRBV28; D is unclear. The V and J ends lost 3 bases and 5 bases respectively, with 7 bases between them. This CDR3 has 13 amino acids. Germline CDR1 reads MDHEN; CDR2 reads SYDVKM. CDR3: CASSFLRNEKLFF. CDR3 sequence (DNA): TGTGCCAGCAGTTTTCTGAGGAATGAAAAACTGTTTTTT.

V and J are TRBV28 and TRBJ2-5; tentative D call: TRBD1 (6 bases). The CDR3 loop spans 15 amino acids. CDR1 is MDHEN, CDR2 SYDVKM, per germline. V lost 6 bases to trimming and J lost 1 base, with 15 bases between them. CDR3 region: CASRTSGTFQETQYF. In DNA, the CDR3 is TGTGCCAGCAGAACCTCCGGGACATTCCAAGAGACCCAGTACTTC.

The chain links TRBV7-2 to TRBJ2-3; tentatively, D is TRBD2 (7 bases). The germline gives CDR1 SGHTA, CDR2 FQGNSA. The CDR3 contains 14 residues. V dropped 3 bases and J dropped 5 bases, with 12 bases sitting between them. The DNA for the CDR3 is TGTGCCAGCAGCTTTGGGGGGGCAATAGATACGCAGTATTTT. It specifies CASSFGGAIDTQYF.

With respect to this clone: Distinct nucleotide sequences in the sample also encode this CDR3. CDR3 amino acids: CASSVGVGYEQYF. CDR3 in DNA: TGTGCCAGCAGCGTAGGCGTGGGCTACGAGCAGTACTTC. The rearrangement uses TRBV9 and TRBJ2-7; D uncertain. This CDR3 contains 13 residues. Germline V gene lookup returns CDR1 SGDLS and CDR2 YYNGEE. V was shortened by 0 bases and J by 3 bases, with 7 bases between the two germline ends.

This sequence joins TRBV6-5 and TRBJ2-7; 8 nucleotides match TRBD1. V was clipped by 4 bases and J by 1 base; unmatched bases: 9. The CDR3 has 16 residues. The germline CDR1 and CDR2 sequences are MNHEY and SVGAGI. The CDR3 protein is CASSFSTGQVSYEQYF. CDR3 sequence (DNA): TGTGCCAGCAGTTTTTCGACGGGACAGGTATCCTACGAGCAGTACTTC.

The chain couples TRBV30 to TRBJ2-7; D might be TRBD1 (5 bases). This CDR3 has 14 residues. With 0 bases removed from V and 3 bases from J, the gap between germline ends came to 12 bases. Germline CDR1 is GTSNPN and CDR2 is SVGIG (reference sequence). The CDR3 is CAWSVEGAHYEQYF. The CDR3 DNA is TGTGCCTGGAGTGTCGAAGGGGCTCACTACGAGCAGTACTTC.

The V gene is TRBV5-4, the J gene TRBJ2-1; 9 positions match TRBD2. The CDR3 covers 16 residues. J was trimmed by 9 bases and V by 0 bases; bases with no gene match: 10. CDR1 SGHNT and CDR2 YYREEE come from the germline V gene (reference sequence). For the CDR3, the DNA is TGTGCCAGCAGCTTGGTTGCGGGAGGGCCGTCAAGTGAGCAGTTCTTC. Translation gives CASSLVAGGPSSEQFF.

The V call is TRBV6-5, the J call TRBJ2-1; no clear D gene. V lost 6 bases to trimming and J lost 8 bases, with 8 bases between them. This CDR3 comprises 11 residues. Germline V gives CDR1 MNHEY, CDR2 SVGAGI. CDR3 DNA sequence: TGTGCCAGCAGGGGTCCCCATGAGCAGTTCTTC. It yields the protein CASRGPHEQFF.

Here the CDR3 DNA reads TGCGCCAGCAGCTTGGCCGTAGCGACCTACGAGCAGTACTTC. As protein: CASSLAVATYEQYF. J is TRBJ2-7 and V is TRBV5-1, with D possibly being TRBD2 (5 bases). Germline V CDR1 and CDR2: SGHRS, YFSETQ. Trimming left V 0 bases short and J 2 bases short, with 9 bases between. This CDR3 has 14 amino acids.

The chain uses TRBV6-6 and TRBJ2-1, with 10 bases lining up with TRBD2. This CDR3 comprises 14 residues. Germline V gives CDR1 MNHNY, CDR2 SVGAGI (reference sequence). The J segment lost 6 bases and the V segment lost 2 bases, leaving 1 base of the junction unmatched. In DNA, the CDR3 is TGTGCCAGCAGTTACAGCGGGGGGGGCAATGAGCAGTTCTTC. Translation: CASSYSGGGNEQFF.

This sequence joins TRBV5-6 and TRBJ2-7; a possible D gene is TRBD2 (5 bases). Trimming cost V 0 bases and J 2 bases, with 12 bases left between them. The CDR3 consists of 15 residues. The germline CDR1 and CDR2 sequences are SGHDT and YYEEEE. In DNA form, the CDR3 reads TGTGCCAGCAGCTTGGATGGACTGAAAGCCTACGAGCAGTACTTC. Amino acids: CASSLDGLKAYEQYF. Drawing the rest from reference TRBV5-6 and TRBJ2-7, the complete variable domain is DAGVTQSPTHLIKTRGQQVTLRCSPKSGHDTVSWYQQALGQGPQFIFQYYEEEERQRGNFPDRFSGHQFPNYSSELNVNALLLGDSALYLCASSLDGLKAYEQYFGPGTRLTVT.